This T cell receptor beta chain appears in the sequencing data of a study of T cell changes during pregnancy in multiple sclerosis. Germline loops: CDR1 SGHRS, CDR2 YFSETQ. Trimming pared 5 bases from V and 2 bases from J, leaving 14 bases between. The CDR3 sequence is 15 residues long. TCRdb keeps only in-frame clones here, not all; method: immunoSEQ multiplex PCR. Among just under 35,000 clones, more than 75% were seen once, and the ten largest hold around 4.3%. This TCR derives from a female donor in good health, enrolled as a control in a pregnancy study. The V call is TRBV5-1, the J call TRBJ1-3; D call uncertain. This material consisted of peripheral blood, taken in the second trimester of pregnancy. The CDR3 is CASSYGEVTGNTIYF. DNA of the CDR3: TGCGCCAGCAGTTACGGAGAGGTCACTGGAAACACCATATATTTT. The full variable domain, in which reference TRBV5-1 and TRBJ1-3 provide the parts outside the CDR3, is KAGVTQTPRYLIKTRGQQVTLSCSPISGHRSVSWYQQTPGQGLQFLFEYFSETQRNKGNFPGRFSGRQFSNSRSEMNVSTLELGDSALYLCASSYGEVTGNTIYFGEGSWLTVV.